Below are 26 T cell receptor beta chains sequenced from a single sample in a study of T cell responses to AZD1222 COVID-19 vaccine. Profiling relied on immunoSEQ multiplex PCR, and the TCRdb table lists in-frame clones only, not all of them. The table shows fewer than 95,000 clones, with more than 85% occurring only once. The specimen comprised peripheral blood, sampled 28 days after the second AZD1222 dose. These receptors were taken from an adult who received the AZD1222 COVID-19 vaccine.

V usage is TRBV29-1 and J usage is TRBJ1-6, with D uncertain. Looked up from germline, CDR1 is SQVTM and CDR2 is ANQGSEA. The CDR3 runs to 15 residues. Trimming left V 5 bases short and J 0 bases short, with 11 bases between. The CDR3 DNA is TGCAGCGTTACGGAGGGATACTCCTATAATTCACCCCTCCACTTT. Translation gives CSVTEGYSYNSPLHF.

The CDR3 protein is CSASTGTYEQYF. CDR3 in DNA: TGCAGTGCTAGTACCGGGACCTACGAGCAGTACTTC. The chain links TRBV20-1 to TRBJ2-7; maybe TRBD2 (5 bases). The germline V and J ends were trimmed by 3 bases and 2 bases, with 8 bases remaining between them. The CDR3 is 12 residues long. Per germline, CDR1 DFQATT and CDR2 SNEGSKA (reference sequence).

This clone was observed once. The chain uses TRBV19 and TRBJ2-1, with 7 bases fitting TRBD2. The germline gives CDR1 LNHDA, CDR2 SQIVND (reference sequence). The V and J ends lost 7 bases and 9 bases, in that order; junction bases with no gene match: 9. The CDR3 spans 13 residues. The CDR3 sequence is CASTNSGKGEQFF. The DNA for the CDR3 is TGTGCCAGTACCAACAGCGGGAAAGGTGAGCAGTTCTTC. The full variable domain, completed using reference TRBV19 and TRBJ2-1, is DGGITQSPKYLFRKEGQNVTLSCEQNLNHDAMYWYRQDPGQGLRLIYYSQIVNDFQKGDIAEGYSVSREKKESFPLTVTSAQKNPTAFYLCASTNSGKGEQFFGPGTRLTVL.

This chain joins TRBV19 and TRBJ1-5, with TRBD1 matching over 8 bases. Trimming cost V 4 bases and J 1 base; bases outside gene matches: 6. This CDR3 region has 16 residues. Germline loops: CDR1 LNHDA, CDR2 SQIVND (reference sequence). CDR3 loop: CASSTGTGASNQPQHF. The CDR3 DNA reads TGTGCCAGTAGTACAGGGACAGGAGCGAGCAATCAGCCCCAGCATTTT.

V and J are TRBV28 and TRBJ2-2; 10 bases line up with TRBD2. This CDR3 comprises 15 residues. The V gene's germline CDR1 is MDHEN and CDR2 SYDVKM. J lost 5 bases, V lost 5 bases, and 5 bases had no gene match. The CDR3 DNA reads TGTGCCAGCAGTAATGGACTAGCGGAAACCGGGGAGCTGTTTTTT. Translated, it gives CASSNGLAETGELFF.

A few counts support this clone. V is TRBV2 and J is TRBJ2-7, with D perhaps matching TRBD1 (5 bases). Between the trimmed V and J ends, which lost 1 base and 1 base, there was a span of 11 bases. Per germline, CDR1 SNHLY and CDR2 FYNNEI. This CDR3 contains 15 residues. CDR3 protein: CASSEEKGPSYEQYF. In nucleotides, the CDR3 is TGTGCCAGCAGTGAAGAGAAGGGGCCTTCCTACGAGCAGTACTTC.

The rearrangement uses TRBV19 and TRBJ1-5, with D uncertain. Germline assignment: CDR1 LNHDA and CDR2 SQIVND (reference sequence). The ends were cut back, 4 bases at V and 3 bases at J, with 16 bases in the middle. This CDR3 is 16 amino acids long. CDR3 region: CASSTPAGLPNQPQHF. The CDR3 DNA is TGTGCCAGTAGTACCCCGGCGGGCCTCCCCAATCAGCCCCAGCATTTT.

The chain carries TRBV24-1 and TRBJ1-2; 10 bases map to TRBD1. Per germline, CDR1 KGHDR and CDR2 SFDVKD. The junction had 15 bases not matched to a gene; V was cut back by 4 bases and J by 8 bases. This CDR3 contains 17 residues. The CDR3 loop is CATSDSGGDRGFWGYTF. CDR3 in DNA: TGTGCCACCAGTGACTCTGGTGGGGACAGGGGATTTTGGGGCTACACCTTC.

This chain links TRBV4-3 with TRBJ1-1; 8 nucleotides match TRBD1. CDR1 LGHNA and CDR2 YSLEER come from the germline V gene. V was pared by 0 bases and J by 5 bases, with 2 bases of the junction left unmatched. The CDR3 runs to 14 residues. Here the CDR3 reads CASSQDDRGTEAFF. In DNA, the CDR3 is TGCGCCAGCAGCCAAGATGACAGGGGTACTGAAGCTTTCTTT.

This chain uses TRBV7-9 with TRBJ1-4; D call uncertain. V shed 1 base and J shed 4 bases, with 16 bases lying between them. CDR3 length equals 17 residues. Germline CDR1 reads SEHNR; CDR2 reads FQNEAQ (reference sequence). CDR3 protein: CASSLEGSLTLNEKLFF. DNA of the CDR3: TGTGCCAGCAGCTTAGAAGGCAGCCTGACTCTTAATGAAAAACTGTTTTTT.

The chain has TRBV27 and TRBJ1-5, with 9 bases that match TRBD1. The germline CDR1 and CDR2 sequences are MNHEY and SMNVEV (reference sequence). This CDR3 spans 17 amino acids. The V gene end was trimmed by 6 bases and the J gene end by 4 bases; junction bases not matched to a gene: 13. The CDR3 DNA follows: TGTGCCAGCAGCCTTAACGGGGGACAGGGTCTAAATCAGCCCCAGCATTTT. This translates into CASSLNGGQGLNQPQHF.

The chain couples TRBV23-1 to TRBJ2-6; 9 bases align to TRBD1. TRBV23-1 is an ORF; its function is uncertain. The V gene end was trimmed by 0 bases and the J gene end by 3 bases; junction bases not matched to a gene: 15. The CDR3 is 21 amino acids. The CDR3 DNA reads TGCGCCAGCAGTCAATCATTCTTCCGGGACAGGGTAATCTTTGGGGCCAACGTCCTGACTTTC. Protein sequence: CASSQSFFRDRVIFGANVLTF.

The chain employs TRBV6-2 or TRBV6-3 and TRBJ2-1; 13 bases map to TRBD2. Germline V CDR1 and CDR2: MNHEY, SVGEGT. This CDR3 is built from 21 residues. V lost 6 bases and J lost 2; bases outside the gene matches: 19. As DNA, the CDR3 is TGTGCCAGCAGCCCCGACAGGCGATGGACTAGCGGGAGTTCTCCCTACAATGAGCAGTTCTTC. Encoded protein: CASSPDRRWTSGSSPYNEQFF.

The chain is built from TRBV7-8 and TRBJ2-1, with a possible D match to TRBD2 (5 bases). The CDR3 contains 15 residues. V was cut by 2 bases and J by 6 bases, with 14 bases left in between. The germline gives CDR1 SGHVS, CDR2 FQNEAQ. CDR3: CASSLNGVGSNEQFF. The DNA for the CDR3 is TGTGCCAGCAGCTTAAACGGGGTTGGTTCCAATGAGCAGTTCTTC.

The chain recombines TRBV27 with TRBJ2-5, with D possibly being TRBD1 or TRBD2 (5 bases each). Trimming left V 5 bases short and J 7 bases short, with 20 bases between. Germline V gene sequence: CDR1 MNHEY, CDR2 SMNVEV (reference sequence). The CDR3 consists of 15 residues. CDR3 sequence: CASSSLGAVGGTQYF. In DNA form, the CDR3 reads TGTGCCAGCAGTAGTTTAGGAGCAGTTGGGGGGACCCAGTACTTC.

V gene TRBV19 combines with J gene TRBJ2-2; D call uncertain. The V gene lost 2 bases and the J gene lost 5 bases, with 12 bases spanning the gap. The germline V gene encodes CDR1 LNHDA and CDR2 SQIVND (reference sequence). This CDR3 has 15 amino acids. CDR3 DNA: TGTGCCAGTAGTATACGCTCCCTAGGGACCGGGGAGCTGTTTTTT. The encoded protein is CASSIRSLGTGELFF.

The chain employs TRBV30 and TRBJ2-1; no clear D gene. Germline V CDR1 and CDR2: GTSNPN, SVGIG (reference sequence). This CDR3 has 14 amino acids. V was pared by 2 bases and J by 2 bases, with 10 bases between. The CDR3 loop reads CAWSPVGAYNEQFF. CDR3 DNA sequence: TGTGCCTGGAGTCCCGTTGGAGCCTACAATGAGCAGTTCTTC.

The chain carries TRBV11-1 and TRBJ2-7; tentative D call: TRBD2 (6 bases). This CDR3 contains 14 residues. V lost 5 bases and J lost 3, with 14 bases in between. Germline CDR1 reads SGHAT; CDR2 reads FQDESV (reference sequence). The DNA of the CDR3 is TGTGCCAGCAGCCTGTCTGACGGGGGCTACGAGCAGTACTTC. Amino acids: CASSLSDGGYEQYF.

V and J are TRBV29-1 and TRBJ2-5; possible D gene TRBD1, 5 bases. CDR1 and CDR2 from the germline V gene are SQVTM and ANQGSEA. The CDR3 has 13 residues. Trimming took off 1 base at V and 3 bases at J, with 9 bases between the two ends. CDR3 sequence (DNA): TGCAGCGTTGAAGCAGGGCTGGAAGAGACCCAGTACTTC. Its protein is CSVEAGLEETQYF.

The chain carries TRBV29-1 and TRBJ2-7; the D is unclear. The V end lost 3 bases, the J end lost 1 base, and 7 bases lay between the germline ends. The germline V gene has CDR1 SQVTM and CDR2 ANQGSEA. This CDR3 is 12 amino acids long. The chain's CDR3 is CSVEGASYEQYF. DNA of the CDR3: TGCAGCGTTGAGGGCGCTTCCTACGAGCAGTACTTC.

The chain joins TRBV7-9 to TRBJ1-6, with D possibly matching TRBD1 (6 bases). The CDR3 is 13 residues long. The germline V and J ends were trimmed by 1 base and 9 bases, with 7 bases remaining between them. CDR1 and CDR2 from the germline V gene are SEHNR and FQNEAQ (reference sequence). The CDR3 bases are TGTGCCAGCAGCTTAGGGGACATTTCACCCCTCCACTTT. It specifies CASSLGDISPLHF.

The rearrangement links TRBV18 to TRBJ1-3; D is uncertain. CDR1 is KGHSH and CDR2 is LQKENI in the germline V gene. The CDR3 is 14 residues long. V lost 0 bases and J lost 3, with 6 bases in between. The CDR3 protein is CASSPPLFGNTIYF. CDR3 DNA: TGTGCCAGCTCACCACCATTATTTGGAAACACCATATATTTT.

The gene calls are TRBV6-5 and TRBJ1-6; no definite D call. Deletions cut 7 bases from V and 3 bases from J, with 13 bases between. There are 15 residues in the CDR3. Per the germline V gene, CDR1 is MNHEY and CDR2 is SVGAGI. CDR3 coding DNA: TGTGCCAGCAAGCCGGGCTCGTTCTATAATTCACCCCTCCACTTT. Amino acid sequence: CASKPGSFYNSPLHF.

The chain links TRBV19 to TRBJ1-3; D not resolved. Germline V gene data show CDR1 as LNHDA and CDR2 as SQIVND (reference sequence). V lost 9 bases to trimming and J lost 0 bases, with 15 bases between them. This CDR3 is built from 15 residues. CDR3: CASRDSNLSGNTIYF. DNA for the CDR3: TGTGCCAGCCGGGATTCAAACCTCTCTGGAAACACCATATATTTT.

This CDR3 is CASSRDLAVDTDTQYF. DNA for the CDR3: TGTGCCAGCAGCCGGGATCTAGCGGTAGACACAGATACGCAGTATTTT. The V gene is TRBV7-2, the J gene TRBJ2-3; 7 bases line up with TRBD2. Per germline, CDR1 SGHTA and CDR2 FQGNSA. The length of the CDR3 is 16 residues. The junction had 10 bases not matched to a gene; V was cut back by 5 bases and J by 2 bases.

The J gene is TRBJ1-5, the V gene TRBV28; D is unclear. The CDR3 covers 12 residues. Germline-derived CDR1 and CDR2 are MDHEN and SYDVKM. The V end was cut by 6 bases, the J end by 3 bases, with 6 bases between. The CDR3 loop is CASRGINQPQHF. CDR3 DNA sequence: TGTGCCAGCAGGGGAATCAATCAGCCCCAGCATTTT. The variable domain in full, completed from reference TRBV28 and TRBJ1-5, reads DVKVTQSSRYLVKRTGEKVFLECVQDMDHENMFWYRQDPGLGLRLIYFSYDVKMKEKGDIPEGYSVSREKKERFSLILESASTNQTSMYLCASRGINQPQHFGDGTRLSIL.